This passage covers 30 T cell receptor beta chains from one sample sequenced in a study of monozygotic twins with inflammatory bowel disease. No DNA is given; TCRdb re-called the 5' RACE reads and lists each CDR3 protein once. This listing includes some 300,000 distinct CDR3 sequences. The source material was blood. The receptors here all came from a human donor with ulcerative colitis or Crohn's disease, or a healthy co-twin of an affected twin (not recorded which).

The chain is built from TRBV12-3 or TRBV12-4 and TRBJ1-6. CDR3 length: 16 residues. This CDR3 reads CASSFSASSYNSPLHF.

The gene calls are TRBV24-1 and TRBJ2-1; TCRdb's assignment of TRBD2 cannot be checked, as there is no DNA. The CDR3 covers 20 residues. Germline values: CDR1 KGHDR, CDR2 SFDVKD. CDR3 residues: CATSDPGTSGGLSSYNEQFF.

This rearrangement joins TRBV27 to TRBJ1-5. This CDR3 is built from 14 residues. Germline V gene data show CDR1 as MNHEY and CDR2 as SMNVEV (reference sequence). The CDR3 spells CASSLWRGAQPQHF.

The chain combines TRBV5-1 with TRBJ2-7; TCRdb outputs TRBD2, but without DNA this stays unchecked. The CDR3 is 15 amino acids. Germline V gives CDR1 SGHRS, CDR2 YFSETQ. CDR3 amino acids: CASSLELAESGEQYF.

This sequence joins TRBV4-2 and TRBJ2-5. Germline CDR1 reads LGHNA; CDR2 reads YNFKEQ. The CDR3 totals 16 residues. The CDR3 loop is CASSQEALGYQETQYF.

V and J are TRBV30 and TRBJ2-2; TCRdb returns TRBD1, unconfirmable since there is no DNA. The V gene's germline CDR1 is GTSNPN and CDR2 SVGIG (reference sequence). This CDR3 region has 13 residues. This CDR3 reads CASWTVNTGELFF.

The CDR3 sequence is CATSGHSYQETQYF. J is TRBJ2-5 and V is TRBV24-1. CDR1 and CDR2 from the germline V gene are KGHDR and SFDVKD. The CDR3 extends over 14 amino acids.

V is TRBV7-3 and J is TRBJ2-6; there is no DNA to check the TCRdb D call of TRBD1. From germline, CDR1 is SGHTA and CDR2 FQGTGA. CDR3 length: 17 residues. The CDR3 protein is CASSSKGTTSGANVLTF. Filled out from reference TRBV7-3 and TRBJ2-6, the complete variable domain reads GAGVSQTPSNKVTEKGKYVELRCDPISGHTALYWYRQSLGQGPEFLIYFQGTGAADDSGLPNDRFFAVRPEGSVSTLKIQRTERGDSAVYLCASSSKGTTSGANVLTFGAGSRLTVL.

The chain recombines TRBV12-3 or TRBV12-4 with TRBJ1-2. CDR3 length: 16 residues. The CDR3 sequence is CASSLSSAGNGVGYTF.

The J gene is TRBJ2-3, the V gene TRBV4-3; TCRdb proposes TRBD2, but this gene call is untestable without DNA. Germline V gene sequence: CDR1 LGHNA, CDR2 YSLEER. The length of the CDR3 is 17 residues. The CDR3 loop is CASSQDWRGGGTDTQYF.

This chain links TRBV24-1 with TRBJ2-7; there is no DNA to check the TCRdb D call of TRBD1. Germline V CDR1 and CDR2: KGHDR, SFDVKD. The CDR3 loop spans 15 amino acids. The CDR3 here is CATRPLGGQGVEQYF.

The V gene is TRBV5-4, the J gene TRBJ1-1. The CDR3 runs 14 residues. The V gene's germline CDR1 is SGHNT and CDR2 YYREEE (reference sequence). CDR3: CASSLGTVNTEAFF.

The genes are TRBV5-1 and TRBJ2-1; absent DNA, TCRdb's TRBD1 call cannot be checked. The length of the CDR3 is 15 residues. Germline V gene sequence: CDR1 SGHRS, CDR2 YFSETQ. CDR3 sequence: CASSYGTASGGEQFF.

The chain carries TRBV7-9 and TRBJ2-2. The CDR3 length is 13 residues. The germline V gene has CDR1 SEHNR and CDR2 FQNEAQ (reference sequence). CDR3 sequence reads: CASSLDYTGELFF.

The chain links TRBV12-3 or TRBV12-4 to TRBJ2-1; TCRdb's D gene call, TRBD1, goes unchecked for lack of DNA. CDR3 length: 14 amino acids. This CDR3 is CASRGDDFGNEQFF.

V usage is TRBV7-2 and J usage is TRBJ2-2; as DNA is missing, the TRBD1 call by TCRdb cannot be tested. From germline, CDR1 is SGHTA and CDR2 FQGNSA. This CDR3 contains 15 residues. The CDR3 spells CASSLVRGRWGELFF.

The chain links TRBV7-2 to TRBJ2-3; TCRdb picks TRBD2, but there is no DNA to check that call. Germline CDR1 SGHTA, CDR2 FQGNSA. This CDR3 is 16 amino acids long. CDR3: CASSAQGGTGTDTQYF. The entire variable domain, with the rest obtained from reference TRBV7-2 and TRBJ2-3, is as follows: GAGVSQSPSNKVTEKGKDVELRCDPISGHTALYWYRQSLGQGLEFLIYFQGNSAPDKSGLPSDRFSAERTGGSVSTLTIQRTQQEDSAVYLCASSAQGGTGTDTQYFGPGTRLTVL.

The gene calls are TRBV5-6 and TRBJ2-5. Germline CDR1 is SGHDT and CDR2 is YYEEEE. The CDR3 has 14 residues. CDR3 in amino acids: CASSSDKSEETQYF.

This chain uses TRBV6-5 with TRBJ2-2; TCRdb gives TRBD2 as the D gene, but with no DNA this cannot be confirmed. The CDR3 covers 16 residues. Germline loops: CDR1 MNHEY, CDR2 SVGAGI. The CDR3 is CASSYSGTSVSGELFF.

The chain links TRBV6-5 to TRBJ2-3. Germline V lookup: CDR1 MNHEY, CDR2 SVGAGI. The CDR3 length is 13 residues. The CDR3 is CASYERYTDTQYF.

The rearrangement uses TRBV18 and TRBJ2-7. Per the germline V gene, CDR1 is KGHSH and CDR2 is LQKENI. The CDR3 totals 15 residues. The CDR3 loop reads CASSPQDKAPYEQYF.

CDR3 in amino acids: CASSYSTSSYEQYF. The chain recombines TRBV6-5 with TRBJ2-7. The V gene's germline CDR1 is MNHEY and CDR2 SVGAGI. CDR3 length: 14 residues.

The chain carries TRBV11-2 and TRBJ2-3; as DNA is missing, the TRBD2 call by TCRdb cannot be tested. Germline assignment: CDR1 SGHAT and CDR2 FQNNGV. This CDR3 contains 21 residues. The CDR3 spells CASSYQPGASGLRPSTDTQYF.

This chain connects TRBV18 to TRBJ2-5; the TCRdb call, TRBD2, lacks DNA for checking. CDR3 length equals 15 residues. Germline CDR1 reads KGHSH; CDR2 reads LQKENI. CDR3 in amino acids: CASSPGLAGLETQYF.

The CDR3 reads CASSSDTQGSYNEQFF. V is TRBV12-3 or TRBV12-4 and J is TRBJ2-1; TCRdb calls TRBD1, which cannot be checked without DNA. The CDR3 runs to 16 residues.

The chain has TRBV7-2 and TRBJ2-5; the D call from TCRdb, TRBD2, cannot be confirmed without DNA. CDR1 is SGHTA and CDR2 is FQGNSA in the germline V gene. This CDR3 has 16 residues. The CDR3 region is CASSLGLAGPQETQYF.

The V and J genes are TRBV15 and TRBJ1-6; with no DNA, the TCRdb D assignment of TRBD1 cannot be verified. Per the germline V gene, CDR1 is LNHNV and CDR2 is YYDKDF (reference sequence). This CDR3 has 15 residues. The CDR3 loop is CATSLSAGADSPLHF. Full variable domain (outside the CDR3, taken from reference TRBV15 and TRBJ1-6): DAMVIQNPRYQVTQFGKPVTLSCSQTLNHNVMYWYQQKSSQAPKLLFHYYDKDFNNEADTPDNFQSRRPNTSFCFLDIRSPGLGDTAMYLCATSLSAGADSPLHFGNGTRLTVT.

This chain links TRBV7-2 with TRBJ2-5; TCRdb gives TRBD1 as the D gene, but with no DNA this cannot be confirmed. This CDR3 is 15 amino acids long. The germline V gene encodes CDR1 SGHTA and CDR2 FQGNSA. CDR3 residues: CASILLQGAGETQYF.

V and J are TRBV19 and TRBJ2-1; TCRdb designates TRBD1, a call that cannot be tested without DNA. CDR3 length equals 13 residues. Germline-derived CDR1 and CDR2 are LNHDA and SQIVND (reference sequence). CDR3 amino acids: CASSMGVGNEQFF.

The V call is TRBV15, the J call TRBJ2-7. Germline CDR1 is LNHNV and CDR2 is YYDKDF (reference sequence). This CDR3 spans 15 amino acids. CDR3: CATSRDRSNTYEQYF.